This passage covers 9 T cell receptor beta chains from one sample sequenced in a study of identical twins. TCRdb analysed the 5' RACE reads with MiXCR anew, one entry per CDR3 protein. In the table there are roughly 150,000 distinct CDR3 sequences, under 4.5% of which are singletons. The sequenced sample consisted of memory T cells sorted from blood. The receptors stem from a man in his late teens or twenties in good health.

This clonotype was observed at least ten times. The chain is built from TRBV5-6 and TRBJ1-5, with D unclear. V lost 2 bases and J lost 0, with 15 bases in between. The CDR3 consists of 17 residues. Per germline, CDR1 SGHDT and CDR2 YYEEEE. CDR3 DNA: TGTGCCAGCAGCTTCTGGACGGGTGTTTTTAGCAATCAGCCCCAGCATTTT. Translated, it gives CASSFWTGVFSNQPQHF.

This clonotype was recorded at least ten times. The V call is TRBV27, the J call TRBJ2-2; no definite D call. CDR3 length equals 14 residues. The V gene lost 5 bases and the J gene lost 2 bases, with 9 bases spanning the gap. Germline-derived CDR1 and CDR2 are MNHEY and SMNVEV (reference sequence). CDR3 coding DNA: TGTGCCAGCAGTCCTCGAACTAACACCGGGGAGCTGTTTTTT. Protein sequence: CASSPRTNTGELFF.

This clonotype was picked up many times. The V call is TRBV27, the J call TRBJ2-3, with 7 bases identical to TRBD2. This CDR3 comprises 14 residues. After removal of 10 bases from V and 3 bases from J, the junction contained 10 bases not matched to a gene. From germline, CDR1 is MNHEY and CDR2 SMNVEV (reference sequence). CDR3 loop: CATNPGGRTDTQYF. For the CDR3, the DNA is TGTGCCACCAATCCGGGAGGTCGGACAGATACGCAGTATTTT.

This clonotype was seen a single time. This may stem from a read error, because a much larger clone lies one nucleotide away. The chain couples TRBV28 to TRBJ2-1, with D tentatively TRBD2 (5 bases). Germline V lookup: CDR1 MDHEN, CDR2 SYDVKM. CDR3 length equals 14 residues. The CDR3 nucleotides are TGTGCCAGCAGTTTACGGGGTTTCTACAATGGGCAGTTCTTC. Its protein is CASSLRGFYNGQFF.

This clonotype was seen repeatedly, ten times or more. The V gene is TRBV27, the J gene TRBJ1-5; D not resolved. This CDR3 spans 15 amino acids. Per germline, CDR1 MNHEY and CDR2 SMNVEV (reference sequence). Trimming removed 5 bases at V and 1 base at J, with 12 bases between. This CDR3 reads CASSPMAGSNQPQHF. In DNA form, the CDR3 reads TGTGCCAGCAGTCCCATGGCGGGGAGCAATCAGCCCCAGCATTTT.

This clonotype was counted at least ten times. The J gene is TRBJ2-7, the V gene TRBV4-3; TRBD1 aligns across 7 bases. V shed 1 base, J shed 10 bases, and the junction held 7 bases outside the gene matches. Looked up from germline, CDR1 is LGHNA and CDR2 is YSLEER. The CDR3 runs to 13 residues. The CDR3 sequence is CASSQVRGSFQYF. In DNA form, the CDR3 reads TGCGCCAGCAGCCAAGTCAGGGGGTCTTTTCAGTACTTC.

This clonotype came up many times. The J gene is TRBJ2-5, the V gene TRBV28; TRBD1 matches at 11 bases. CDR3 size: 16 residues. Trimming removed 6 bases from V and 5 bases from J; junction bases left unmatched: 11. Germline values: CDR1 MDHEN, CDR2 SYDVKM. The CDR3 nucleotides read TGTGCCAGCAGATTAAGGACAGGGGGCGCGGAGGAGACCCAGTACTTC. It is translated as CASRLRTGGAEETQYF.

This clonotype has ten or more counts. V gene TRBV3-1 combines with J gene TRBJ2-7, with D perhaps TRBD2 (6 bases). Germline CDR1 is LGHDT and CDR2 is YNNKEL (reference sequence). V lost 4 bases and J 7 bases, leaving 20 bases between the germline ends. The CDR3 totals 15 residues. The CDR3 here is CASSPGWGGLREQYF. The CDR3 DNA is TGTGCCAGCAGCCCGGGCTGGGGAGGTCTTAGGGAGCAGTACTTC.

This clonotype occurred many times. This sequence joins TRBV7-2 and TRBJ2-1; D unresolved. CDR1 and CDR2 from the germline V gene are SGHTA and FQGNSA. The germline V and J ends were trimmed by 1 base and 8 bases, with 9 bases remaining between them. The CDR3 loop spans 13 amino acids. CDR3 DNA: TGTGCCAGCAGCTTAGGTTTTCGTCATGAGCAGTTCTTC. It yields the protein CASSLGFRHEQFF.